This T cell receptor (beta chain) was captured by sequencing in a study of blood T cell repertoires in COVID-19. Study overall: The origin of the acute and convalescent COVID-19 samples was the United States, Italy and Spain. The analysed material was cDNA or gDNA that came from T cells, B-cell-depleted T cells, or PBMCs.

This clone is a singleton in its sample. Per the authors' pipeline: Estimates of nucleated cell counts were drawn from the amplification of reference gene primers. Sequenced by immunoSEQ multiplex PCR; TCRdb stores in-frame clones only, minus some. The DNA gave D and trimming, while V, J and clone size come from that table. Altogether 240,000 or so clones are present, 82% being singletons, with the ten largest covering less than 4%. The clonotype was recovered from a woman aged 18-35 years with acute or convalescent COVID-19. Sequencing was performed on peripheral blood.

The CDR3 nucleotides read TGCGCCAGCAGCTTGGAAAGCGGGAGCGCAGATACGCAGTATTTT. Amino acid sequence: CASSLESGSADTQYF. This chain uses TRBV5-1 with TRBJ2-3, with TRBD2 matching over 8 bases. The CDR3 is 15 residues long. From germline, CDR1 is SGHRS and CDR2 YFSETQ. V lost 0 bases to trimming and J lost 4 bases; unmatched junction nucleotides: 4.